This is a list of T cell receptor beta chains from one sample in a study of cytomegalovirus exposure and HLA in healthy donors. TCRdb keeps only in-frame clones here, not all; method: immunoSEQ multiplex PCR. The sample shows roughly 140,000 clones, around 75% of them seen only once. Sample: PBMCs. Every receptor here comes from a woman aged 40 to 50 in good health and CMV-seronegative. CDR3s include the opening cysteine and the closing phenylalanine or tryptophan. The D gene is left open where the match is weak. Clone size is not always given. Where it is, it says once, few, many or a class for expanded clones.

>TRBD2|once|15|TRBV2|TRBJ2-5
CASRRSSGGAETQYF
TGTGCCAGCAGAAGGTCCAGCGGGGGGGCAGAGACCCAGTACTTC
>-|-|13|TRBV29-1|TRBJ1-1
CSVPLRGNTEAFF
TGCAGCGTACCCCTCCGGGGGAACACTGAAGCTTTCTTT
>-|-|12|TRBV7-9|TRBJ2-7
CSSSFDIVEQYF
TGTTCCAGCAGCTTTGACATCGTCGAGCAGTACTTC
>TRBD1|-|17|TRBV10-3|TRBJ1-5
CAISESQGADLGQPQHF
TGTGCCATCAGTGAGTCACAGGGGGCGGATTTAGGTCAGCCCCAGCATTTT
>-|once|14|TRBV5-6|TRBJ1-1
CASSLSRRGTEAFF
TGTGCCAGCAGCCTAAGCCGGAGAGGGACTGAAGCTTTCTTT
>TRBD1|-|16|TRBV7-9|TRBJ1-2
CASSLAWTGEDYGYTF
TGTGCCAGCAGCTTAGCCTGGACAGGGGAGGACTATGGCTACACCTTC
>-|-|13|TRBV18|TRBJ2-1
CASSRYTSNEQFF
TGTGCCAGCTCACGCTATACTAGTAATGAGCAGTTCTTC
>-|-|16|TRBV7-9|TRBJ2-3
CSSSLVYGGPIDTQYF
TGTTCCAGCAGCTTGGTTTACGGGGGGCCAATTGATACGCAGTATTTT
>-|-|15|TRBV27|TRBJ2-5
CASSSRVDWQETQYF
TGTGCCAGCAGTTCCCGGGTTGACTGGCAAGAGACCCAGTACTTC
>-|few|14|TRBV12-5|TRBJ1-1
CASGLRVANTEAFF
TGTGCTAGTGGTTTGAGAGTAGCTAACACTGAAGCTTTCTTT
>-|-|15|TRBV6-4|TRBJ2-7
CVSSDSPLPIYEQYF
TGTGTCAGCAGTGACTCTCCACTTCCAATCTACGAGCAGTACTTC
>TRBD1|once|15|TRBV19|TRBJ1-2
CASTLDRDRVYGYTF
TGTGCCAGTACCTTAGACCGGGACAGGGTCTATGGCTACACCTTC
>TRBD1|-|17|TRBV5-1|TRBJ1-5
CASSPGQGGTNNQPQHF
TGCGCCAGCAGCCCGGGACAGGGCGGAACCAACAATCAGCCCCAGCATTTT
>TRBD2|-|14|TRBV27|TRBJ2-5
CASSKRGGIETQYF
TGTGCCAGCAGTAAGCGGGGGGGTATAGAGACCCAGTACTTC
>-|-|11|TRBV28|TRBJ1-2
CASSLREGYTF
TGTGCCAGCAGTTTAAGGGAGGGCTACACCTTC
>TRBD1|-|13|TRBV19|TRBJ1-2
CASSPGQGTGYTF
TGTGCCAGTAGCCCAGGACAGGGGACTGGCTACACCTTC
>TRBD2|few|16|TRBV7-9|TRBJ2-7
CASSLQRGGLGYEQYF
TGTGCCAGCAGCTTGCAACGGGGGGGCCTCGGCTACGAGCAGTACTTC
>TRBD2|-|16|TRBV6-5|TRBJ2-1
CASSSPGTGGYNEQFF
TGTGCCAGCAGTTCGCCCGGGACGGGAGGCTACAATGAGCAGTTCTTC
>-|-|14|TRBV6-5|TRBJ1-6
CASSYGRDNSPLHF
TGTGCCAGCAGTTACGGGAGGGATAATTCACCCCTCCACTTT
>-|few|15|TRBV11-2|TRBJ1-2
CASSLVVQGYYGYTF
TGTGCCAGCAGCTTAGTGGTTCAGGGCTACTATGGCTACACCTTC
>-|-|13|TRBV25-1|TRBJ2-7
CASSGGGVYEQYF
TGTGCCAGCAGTGGAGGCGGGGTCTACGAGCAGTACTTC
>-|-|14|TRBV4-1|TRBJ2-7
CASRPWAVAYEQYF
TGCGCCAGCCGTCCCTGGGCAGTCGCCTACGAGCAGTACTTC
>TRBD2|-|17|TRBV6-1|TRBJ2-4
CASSAMTSGRDKNIQYF
TGTGCCAGCAGTGCGATGACTAGCGGGAGAGACAAAAACATTCAGTACTTC
>TRBD1|few|14|TRBV6-1|TRBJ1-2
CASSQDREVGGYTF
TGTGCCAGCAGTCAGGACAGGGAGGTTGGTGGCTACACCTTC
>-|-|15|TRBV19|TRBJ2-7
CASSMGRGKNYEQYF
TGTGCCAGTAGTATGGGTAGGGGCAAGAACTACGAGCAGTACTTC
>TRBD1|-|15|TRBV18|TRBJ1-1
CASSPFRGQDTEAFF
TGTGCCAGCTCACCATTCAGGGGGCAGGACACTGAAGCTTTCTTT
>TRBD1|-|15|TRBV6-1|TRBJ1-1
CASTSSGTGGGLAFF
TGTGCCAGCACTTCCTCCGGGACAGGGGGCGGATTGGCTTTCTTT
>-|few|14|TRBV10-3|TRBJ1-5
CAISEGPRDQPQHF
TGTGCCATCAGTGAGGGGCCGAGGGATCAGCCCCAGCATTTT
>TRBD1|-|18|TRBV18|TRBJ1-5
CASSPRGQGANMGQPQHF
TGTGCCAGCTCACCAAGGGGACAGGGGGCGAATATGGGTCAGCCCCAGCATTTT
>TRBD2|-|14|TRBV7-9|TRBJ2-7
CSSSPGGRGYEQYF
TGTTCCAGCAGCCCGGGGGGGAGGGGCTACGAGCAGTACTTC
>-|few|13|TRBV5-1|TRBJ2-7
CASSLEGQYEQYF
TGCGCCAGCAGCTTGGAAGGACAGTACGAGCAGTACTTC
>-|-|14|TRBV19|TRBJ2-5
CASRSLEPQETQYF
TGTGCCAGTAGGAGTTTAGAACCCCAAGAGACCCAGTACTTC
>TRBD1|-|17|TRBV5-4|TRBJ2-5
CASSPPNIRTGEETQYF
TGTGCCAGCAGCCCGCCTAACATAAGGACAGGGGAAGAGACCCAGTACTTC
>TRBD1|-|14|TRBV29-1|TRBJ2-5
CSLGDRLNQETQYF
TGCAGCCTTGGGGACAGGCTCAACCAAGAGACCCAGTACTTC
>-|few|13|TRBV2|TRBJ2-2
CASSRQNTGELFF
TGTGCCAGCAGTAGACAGAACACCGGGGAGCTGTTTTTT